A single sample is the source of the 24 T cell receptor beta chains below, sequenced in a study of blood T cell repertoires in COVID-19. Repertoires were generated with immunoSEQ multiplex PCR, while TCRdb's copy carries only in-frame clones and drops some. The table records around 100,000 clones, roughly 84% of them present only once. Input material: peripheral blood. The receptor set was obtained from a human donor in a cohort sampled during active COVID-19.

This chain uses TRBV19 with TRBJ2-2, with D tentatively TRBD1 (7 bases). Trimming removed 3 bases at V and 1 base at J, with 12 bases between. The CDR3 has 16 residues. Germline V lookup: CDR1 LNHDA, CDR2 SQIVND (reference sequence). The CDR3 spells CASSIGGTVNTGELFF. In DNA, the CDR3 is TGTGCCAGTAGTATTGGGGGGACAGTGAACACCGGGGAGCTGTTTTTT.

The chain uses TRBV19 and TRBJ1-5; D not resolved. Germline V gene sequence: CDR1 LNHDA, CDR2 SQIVND (reference sequence). Trimming took 7 bases from V and 5 from J, leaving 12 bases between them. The CDR3 spans 13 residues. CDR3 coding DNA: TGTGCCAGTACCCCTCAGAGGGATCAGCCCCAGCATTTT. Its translation is CASTPQRDQPQHF.

This chain joins TRBV5-1 and TRBJ1-4, with 8 bases matching TRBD1. The CDR3 is 14 amino acids. V was clipped by 3 bases and J by 8 bases; unmatched bases: 6. Germline V gene lookup returns CDR1 SGHRS and CDR2 YFSETQ. The CDR3 sequence: CASSWTGMREKLFF. CDR3 nucleotide sequence: TGCGCCAGCAGCTGGACAGGGATGAGAGAAAAACTGTTTTTT.

This rearrangement joins TRBV20-1 to TRBJ2-7, with D maybe TRBD1 (6 bases). The CDR3 runs 12 residues. Germline loops: CDR1 DFQATT, CDR2 SNEGSKA (reference sequence). The V end was cut by 3 bases, the J end by 2 bases, with 8 bases between. The CDR3 sequence: CSASSGAYEQYF. The CDR3, as DNA: TGCAGTGCTAGTTCAGGGGCCTACGAGCAGTACTTC.

The chain uses TRBV27 and TRBJ2-1; 7 nucleotides align to TRBD2. V was clipped by 6 bases and J by 9 bases; unmatched bases: 14. The CDR3 extends over 15 amino acids. Germline V gene sequence: CDR1 MNHEY, CDR2 SMNVEV (reference sequence). The CDR3: CASSSWRESLGEQFF. As DNA, the CDR3 is TGTGCCAGCAGCTCCTGGCGGGAGTCCCTCGGTGAGCAGTTCTTC.

This chain links TRBV6-5 with TRBJ2-7; TRBD1 might be the D (5 bases). The CDR3 length is 12 residues. V gave up 7 bases and J gave up 7 bases, with 14 bases separating them. Germline lookup yields CDR1 MNHEY and CDR2 SVGAGI. CDR3 amino acids: CASTNPAGEQYF. The CDR3 DNA reads as TGTGCCAGCACCAACCCCGCAGGGGAGCAGTACTTC.

V and J are TRBV5-5 and TRBJ1-6, with 9 bases aligning to TRBD1. CDR1 is SGHKS, CDR2 YYEKEE, per germline (reference sequence). V lost 5 bases to trimming and J lost 7 bases; unmatched junction nucleotides: 4. CDR3 length: 14 residues. CDR3 nucleotides: TGTGCCAGCAGTTCGGACAGGGGAAATTCACCCCTCCACTTT. Translating gives CASSSDRGNSPLHF. Based on the CDR3 plus reference TRBV5-5 and TRBJ1-6, the full variable domain is DAGVTQSPTHLIKTRGQQVTLRCSPISGHKSVSWYQQVLGQGPQFIFQYYEKEERGRGNFPDRFSARQFPNYSSELNVNALLLGDSALYLCASSSDRGNSPLHFGNGTRLTVT.

The gene calls are TRBV5-4 and TRBJ2-1, with TRBD2 as a possible D gene (7 bases). The CDR3 covers 16 residues. V was trimmed by 3 bases and J by 3 bases, leaving 16 bases between them. The germline V gene has CDR1 SGHNT and CDR2 YYREEE (reference sequence). CDR3 sequence: CASSSGGRASYNEQFF. In DNA form, the CDR3 reads TGTGCCAGCAGCTCCGGGGGGCGGGCAAGCTACAATGAGCAGTTCTTC.

This chain joins TRBV19 and TRBJ2-7; 8 bases align to TRBD2. Germline CDR1 reads LNHDA; CDR2 reads SQIVND (reference sequence). There are 15 residues in the CDR3. V lost 5 bases and J lost 4; bases outside the gene matches: 10. CDR3 sequence (DNA): TGTGCCAGTAGTTCACCCCGGGAGGGGGTATACGAGCAGTACTTC. Its translation: CASSSPREGVYEQYF.

This clone was counted a single time. V and J are TRBV6-2 or TRBV6-3 and TRBJ1-1, with TRBD1 matching over 7 bases. CDR1 is MNHEY and CDR2 is SVGEGT in the germline V gene. V dropped 5 bases and J dropped 0; count of bases not matched to a gene: 9. The CDR3 spans 16 residues. The CDR3 bases are TGTGCCAGCAGTACCCAGACAGGGCCTTTGAACACTGAAGCTTTCTTT. It is translated as CASSTQTGPLNTEAFF.

The V gene is TRBV7-9, the J gene TRBJ1-3, with a possible D match to TRBD1 (5 bases). The V end lost 4 bases, the J end lost 9 bases, and 13 bases lay between the germline ends. This CDR3 is 13 amino acids long. Looked up from germline, CDR1 is SEHNR and CDR2 is FQNEAQ (reference sequence). In DNA, the CDR3 is TGTGCCAGCAGCTCCAGGGATCGGCCCACCATATATTTT. Its translation: CASSSRDRPTIYF.

The chain couples TRBV21-1 to TRBJ1-4; the table calls TRBD1, which could not be checked here. TRBV21-1 is described as a pseudogene. The CDR3 length is 15 residues. The CDR3, as DNA: TGTGCCGTAGGGTACATTGGGACAGGGTATGAAAAACTGTTTTTT. Its translation: CAVGYIGTGYEKLFF.

V gene TRBV19 combines with J gene TRBJ2-5; 8 bases line up with TRBD2. The CDR3 contains 19 residues. J gave up 2 bases and V 6 bases, and 20 bases lay outside the gene matches. The germline V gene has CDR1 LNHDA and CDR2 SQIVND (reference sequence). The CDR3 DNA reads as TGTGCCAGTAGCGATCCGTGGGGCGGCGGCGGGGGGTTACAAGAGACCCAGTACTTC. Translation: CASSDPWGGGGGLQETQYF.

V is TRBV18 and J is TRBJ2-7, with D possibly being TRBD2 (5 bases). This CDR3 has 14 amino acids. V lost 5 bases and J lost 4, with 15 bases in between. Per germline, CDR1 KGHSH and CDR2 LQKENI. CDR3 amino acids: CASSASTRVYEQYF. DNA for the CDR3: TGTGCCAGCTCAGCCTCCACGAGGGTTTACGAGCAGTACTTC.

This clone appeared a single time. The chain joins TRBV10-3 to TRBJ2-7; 7 bases align to TRBD1. CDR3 length: 12 amino acids. CDR1 and CDR2 from the germline V gene are ENHRY and SYGVKD. Trimming at V came to 10 bases and at J to 3 bases, leaving 6 bases not matched to a gene. This CDR3 is CATQTGNYEQYF. CDR3 sequence (DNA): TGTGCCACCCAGACAGGGAACTACGAGCAGTACTTC.

CDR3 bases: TGCGCCAGCAGCGGTGGACAGGGGTCTCTGAGGGCTGAAGCTTTCTTT. It codes for CASSGGQGSLRAEAFF. The genes are TRBV5-1 and TRBJ1-1; TRBD1 aligns across 9 bases. CDR1 and CDR2 from the germline V gene are SGHRS and YFSETQ. J was trimmed by 6 bases and V by 4 bases; bases with no gene match: 13. CDR3 length: 16 residues.

The CDR3 bases are TGCGCCAGCAGCTTGGCAGTCTCCTATAATTCACCCCTCCACTTT. This sequence encodes CASSLAVSYNSPLHF. The chain carries TRBV5-1 and TRBJ1-6; D is unresolved. CDR3 length: 15 amino acids. V lost 0 bases and J lost 0, with 4 bases in between. CDR1 and CDR2 from the germline V gene are SGHRS and YFSETQ.

J is TRBJ2-7 and V is TRBV2, with D uncertain. Germline values: CDR1 SNHLY, CDR2 FYNNEI. Between the trimmed V and J ends, which lost 7 bases and 2 bases, there was a span of 9 bases. CDR3 length: 12 amino acids. The CDR3 DNA reads as TGTGCCAGCATGGAGACCGCCTACGAGCAGTACTTC. The encoded protein is CASMETAYEQYF.

The V gene is TRBV28, the J gene TRBJ2-5; no definite D call. This CDR3 contains 12 residues. V was cut by 6 bases and J by 3 bases, with 8 bases left in between. Germline CDR1 is MDHEN and CDR2 is SYDVKM. CDR3 sequence reads: CASSRVKETQYF. The CDR3, as DNA: TGTGCCAGCAGCCGAGTGAAAGAGACCCAGTACTTC.

V is TRBV6-2 or TRBV6-3 and J is TRBJ1-1, with no clear D. Germline values: CDR1 MNHEY, CDR2 SVGEGT. The CDR3 has 14 amino acids. With 2 bases removed from V and 0 bases from J, the gap between germline ends came to 7 bases. The CDR3 bases are TGTGCCAGCAGTTACGGCATTATGAACACTGAAGCTTTCTTT. It specifies CASSYGIMNTEAFF.

This clone showed up just a few times. The rearrangement uses TRBV9 and TRBJ1-5, with D tentatively TRBD1 (5 bases). The ends were cut back, 0 bases at V and 9 bases at J, with 13 bases in the middle. Per germline, CDR1 SGDLS and CDR2 YYNGEE. This CDR3 contains 14 residues. DNA for the CDR3: TGTGCCAGCAGCGTAGCGGGGGATTTTTCGCCCCAGCATTTT. The encoded protein is CASSVAGDFSPQHF. Full variable domain (remainder filled in from reference TRBV9 and TRBJ1-5): DSGVTQTPKHLITATGQRVTLRCSPRSGDLSVYWYQQSLDQGLQFLIQYYNGEERAKGNILERFSAQQFPDLHSELNLSSLELGDSALYFCASSVAGDFSPQHFGDGTRLSIL.

The rearrangement links TRBV12-3 or TRBV12-4 to TRBJ1-1; 10 nucleotides line up with TRBD1. V dropped 5 bases and J dropped 10; count of bases not matched to a gene: 4. The CDR3 sequence is 12 residues long. The CDR3 DNA reads TGTGCCAGCAGTACCGGGACAGGGGCAGCTTTCTTT. Protein product: CASSTGTGAAFF.

A few counts support this clone. The chain combines TRBV7-9 with TRBJ1-2, with TRBD1 matching 9 bases. Germline V CDR1 and CDR2: SEHNR, FQNEAQ (reference sequence). The CDR3 totals 16 residues. V dropped 3 bases and J dropped 3; count of bases not matched to a gene: 8. The CDR3 protein is CASSLGTGIIHYGYTF. The CDR3 DNA sequence: TGTGCCAGCAGCTTGGGGACAGGGATTATTCACTATGGCTACACCTTC.

The V gene is TRBV3-1 (or the pseudogene TRBV3-2), the J gene TRBJ1-1; D possibly corresponds to TRBD1 (6 bases). The CDR3 contains 16 residues. V lost 8 bases and J lost 0, with 19 bases in between. CDR1 is LGHDT, CDR2 YNNKEL, per germline (reference sequence). DNA of the CDR3: TGTGCCAGCCCCCGGCAGGGGCGATTTATGAACACTGAAGCTTTCTTT. Encoded protein: CASPRQGRFMNTEAFF.